This is a list of T cell receptor beta chains from one sample in a study of shared clonotypes between healthy human individuals. The repertoire was sequenced with immunoSEQ multiplex PCR; TCRdb's copy has only in-frame clones and lacks some. The sample records fewer than 400,000 clones, under 80% being singletons. Sequencing was performed on memory CD4+ T cells sorted from blood. These receptors originate from a man younger than 45 in good health. Both conserved end residues are part of each CDR3. The D gene is left open where the match is weak. Clone size is given for some rows only: seen once, a few or many times, or a class if the clone is expanded.

J gene | V gene | D gene | clone size | CDR3 protein | CDR3 DNA
TRBJ2-2 | TRBV5-1 | TRBD1 | . | CASSFQGAPGELFF | TGCGCCAGCAGCTTCCAGGGGGCCCCCGGGGAGCTGTTTTTT
TRBJ2-2 | TRBV19 | . | . | CASTLGGYTGELFF | TGTGCCAGTACGCTTGGGGGATACACCGGGGAGCTGTTTTTT
TRBJ1-1 | TRBV7-6 | . | . | CASSGGVGTEAFF | TGTGCCAGCAGCGGGGGGGTGGGCACTGAAGCTTTCTTT
TRBJ1-4 | TRBV14 | . | . | CASSRLGINEKLFF | TGTGCCAGCAGCCGGCTTGGGATTAATGAAAAACTGTTTTTT
TRBJ2-2 | TRBV19 | TRBD2 | . | CASSIASGSVTGELFF | TGTGCCAGTAGTATAGCTAGCGGGTCGGTCACCGGGGAGCTGTTTTTT
TRBJ1-5 | TRBV28 | . | . | CASIQGGSNQPQHF | TGTGCCAGCATTCAGGGTGGAAGCAATCAGCCCCAGCATTTT
TRBJ1-6 | TRBV30 | . | many | CAWSVPGNSPLHF | TGTGCCTGGAGTGTACCTGGGAATTCACCCCTCCACTTT
TRBJ2-7 | TRBV11-2 | TRBD2 | . | CASSLVLAGGYEQYF | TGTGCCAGCAGCTTAGTGCTAGCGGGAGGCTACGAGCAGTACTTC
TRBJ2-3 | TRBV28 | . | . | CASSLFGGARVTDTQYF | TGTGCCAGCAGTTTATTTGGCGGGGCTCGGGTCACAGATACGCAGTATTTT
TRBJ2-1 | TRBV5-1 | TRBD2 | . | CASSLVASGSQPGHEQFF | TGCGCCAGCAGCTTGGTGGCTAGCGGGAGTCAACCCGGGCATGAGCAGTTCTTC